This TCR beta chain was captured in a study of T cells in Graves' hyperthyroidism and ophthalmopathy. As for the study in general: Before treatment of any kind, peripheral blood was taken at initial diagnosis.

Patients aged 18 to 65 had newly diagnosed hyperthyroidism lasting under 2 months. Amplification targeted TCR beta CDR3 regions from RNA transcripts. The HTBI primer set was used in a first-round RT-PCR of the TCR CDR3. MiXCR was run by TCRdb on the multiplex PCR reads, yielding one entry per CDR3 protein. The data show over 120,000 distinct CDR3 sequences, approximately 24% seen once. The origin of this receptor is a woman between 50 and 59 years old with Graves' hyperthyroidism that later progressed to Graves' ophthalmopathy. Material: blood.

As DNA, the CDR3 is TGTGCCAGCAGCCCGGGGACAGGCTCCTACAATGAGCAGTTCTTC. It specifies CASSPGTGSYNEQFF. The chain recombines TRBV11-2 with TRBJ2-1, with TRBD1 matching over 8 bases. Germline CDR1 reads SGHAT; CDR2 reads FQNNGV. CDR3 length equals 15 residues. J gave up 0 bases and V 5 bases, and 3 bases lay outside the gene matches.